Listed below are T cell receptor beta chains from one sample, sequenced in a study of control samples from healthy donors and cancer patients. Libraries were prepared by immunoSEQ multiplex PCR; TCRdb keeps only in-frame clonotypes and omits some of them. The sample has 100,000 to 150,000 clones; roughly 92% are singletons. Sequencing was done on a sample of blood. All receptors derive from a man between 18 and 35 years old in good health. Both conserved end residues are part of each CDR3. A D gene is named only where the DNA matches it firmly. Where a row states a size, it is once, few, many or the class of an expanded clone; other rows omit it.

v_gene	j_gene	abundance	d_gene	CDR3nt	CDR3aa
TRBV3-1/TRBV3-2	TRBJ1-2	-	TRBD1	TGTGCCAGCAGCCAAGGGACAGGGGGATTTGGCTACACCTTC	CASSQGTGGFGYTF
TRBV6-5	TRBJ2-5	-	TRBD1	TGTGCCAGCAACGACCGGGACAGGGTTGAGACCCAGTACTTC	CASNDRDRVETQYF
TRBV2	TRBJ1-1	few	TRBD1	TGTGCCAGCAGAGTTGGCAGGGGGAGTCTCTACACTGAAGCTTTCTTT	CASRVGRGSLYTEAFF
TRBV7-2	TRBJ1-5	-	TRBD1	TGTGCCAGCAGCTTACAGGGGGTTCAGCCCCAGCATTTT	CASSLQGVQPQHF
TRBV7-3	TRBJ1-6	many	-	TGTGCCAGCAGCCAGGGGACGGAGAATTCACCCCTCCACTTT	CASSQGTENSPLHF
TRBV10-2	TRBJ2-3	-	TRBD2	TGCGCCAGCAGTTCGTCATTTGGCGGGGGGGAGTCAGATACGCAGTATTTT	CASSSSFGGGESDTQYF
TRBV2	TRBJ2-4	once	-	TGTGCCAGCAGTGGGAACTTCATTCAGTACTTC	CASSGNFIQYF
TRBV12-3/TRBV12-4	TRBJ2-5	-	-	TGTGCCAGCAGTCCAAGCGGCCAAGAGACCCAGTACTTC	CASSPSGQETQYF
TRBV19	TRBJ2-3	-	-	TGTGCCAGTAGTATCCGTCCTGGAGATACGCAGTATTTT	CASSIRPGDTQYF
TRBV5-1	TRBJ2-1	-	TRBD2	TGCGCCAGCAGGGGGCTAGCGGCCGCCCCCTACAATGAGCAGTTCTTC	CASRGLAAAPYNEQFF
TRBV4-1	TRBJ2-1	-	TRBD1	TGCGCCAGCAGCCAAGGATCCGGACAGGGGAACTACAATGAGCAGTTCTTC	CASSQGSGQGNYNEQFF
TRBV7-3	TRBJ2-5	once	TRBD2	TGTGCCAGCAGCGTCGGACTAGCGGCCAGAGAGACCCAGTACTTC	CASSVGLAARETQYF
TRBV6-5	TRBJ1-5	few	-	TGTGCCAGCAGTTACAACTACTATCCGGATCAGCCCCAGCATTTT	CASSYNYYPDQPQHF
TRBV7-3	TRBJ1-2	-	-	TGTGCCAGCAGCTCCCGGGGGGGGGCAGATGGCTACACCTTC	CASSSRGGADGYTF
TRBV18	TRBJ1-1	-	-	TGTGCCAGCTCACCCCTGAACACTGAAGCTTTCTTT	CASSPLNTEAFF
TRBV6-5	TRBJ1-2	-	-	TGTGCCAGCAGTTACTCGTATGCCCAGCTCTATGGCTACACCTTC	CASSYSYAQLYGYTF
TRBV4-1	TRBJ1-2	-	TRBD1	TGCGCCAGCAGCCAGCAGACAGGGGGCGGGTATGGCTACACCTTC	CASSQQTGGGYGYTF
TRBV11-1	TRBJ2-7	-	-	TGTGCCAGCAGCTTAGAAGGCGAGTTGGAGCAGTACTTC	CASSLEGELEQYF
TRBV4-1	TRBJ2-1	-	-	TGCGCCAGCAGCCGCTACCTCAGCTCCTACAATGAGCAGTTCTTC	CASSRYLSSYNEQFF
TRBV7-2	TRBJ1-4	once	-	TGTGCCAGCAGCTTCTACCCGGGGGAGGGAGAAAAACTGTTTTTT	CASSFYPGEGEKLFF
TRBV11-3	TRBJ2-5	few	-	TGTGCCAGCAGCCCGGGTTCGGAGACCCAGTACTTC	CASSPGSETQYF
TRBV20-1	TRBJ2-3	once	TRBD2	TGCAGTGCCAGTGGCCTAGCGGGGATAGATACGCAGTATTTT	CSASGLAGIDTQYF
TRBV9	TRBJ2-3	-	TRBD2	TGTGCCAGCAGCGTTAGCGGGGTCTTGGATACGCAGTATTTT	CASSVSGVLDTQYF
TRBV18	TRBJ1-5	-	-	TGTGCCAGCTCACCACGGGTCGAGGTCTTTCAGCCCCAGCATTTT	CASSPRVEVFQPQHF
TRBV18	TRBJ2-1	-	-	TGTGCCAGCTCACCACGATTAAATGAGCAGTTCTTC	CASSPRLNEQFF
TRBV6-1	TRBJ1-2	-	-	TGTGCCAGCAGTGAAGCCCCGGTCTCTCACTATGGCTACACCTTC	CASSEAPVSHYGYTF
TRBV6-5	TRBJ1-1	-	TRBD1	TGTGCCAGCAGATTCCGACAGGGATGGGGCTCGGGGGCTTTCTTT	CASRFRQGWGSGAFF
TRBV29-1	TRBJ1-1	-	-	TGCAGCGCCCCGGTGGGCACTGAAGCTTTCTTT	CSAPVGTEAFF
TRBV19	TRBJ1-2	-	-	TGTGCCAGTAGTATTACCGGGGCGCGATATGGCTACACCTTC	CASSITGARYGYTF
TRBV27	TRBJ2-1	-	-	TGTGCCAGCAGTTTAGACCTCAAGTCACAGGGCTACAATGAGCAGTTCTTC	CASSLDLKSQGYNEQFF
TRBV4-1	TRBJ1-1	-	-	TGCGCCAGCAGCCAAGTAGTGCAGGGGAAGGCTGAAGCTTTCTTT	CASSQVVQGKAEAFF
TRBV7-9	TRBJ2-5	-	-	TGTGCCAGCAGCTTATCGGACGTGGGGGGTCAAGAGACCCAGTACTTC	CASSLSDVGGQETQYF
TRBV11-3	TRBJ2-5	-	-	TGTGCCAGCAGCCGCAGGGAAAGGCACGAGACCCAGTACTTC	CASSRRERHETQYF
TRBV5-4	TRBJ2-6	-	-	TGTGCCAGCAGCTTGGACAGCTCTGGGGCCAACGTCCTGACTTTC	CASSLDSSGANVLTF
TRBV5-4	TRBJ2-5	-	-	TGTGCCAGCAGCCTGGGAGAGGAGACCCAGTACTTC	CASSLGEETQYF
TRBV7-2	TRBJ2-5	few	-	TGTGCCAGCAGCTTAGCCGGGTCTCCAGGGAAGACCCAGTACTTC	CASSLAGSPGKTQYF
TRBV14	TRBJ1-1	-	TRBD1	TGTGCCAGCAGCCCTAATTTCAGGGGGCAGATGAGGAACACTGAAGCTTTCTTT	CASSPNFRGQMRNTEAFF
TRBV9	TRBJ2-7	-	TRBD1	TGTGCCAGCAGCGTAGATGGGACAGGGACCTTGGGCGAGCAGTACTTC	CASSVDGTGTLGEQYF
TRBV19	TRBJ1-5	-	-	TGTGCCAGTAGTATAGGACCGGCACGGGGGGATCAGCCCCAGCATTTT	CASSIGPARGDQPQHF
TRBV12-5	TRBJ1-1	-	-	TGTGCTAATCGAACAAATGAAGCTTTCTTT	CANRTNEAFF
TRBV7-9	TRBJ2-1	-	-	TGTGCCAGCAGCCCTCGTAACAATGAGCAGTTCTTC	CASSPRNNEQFF
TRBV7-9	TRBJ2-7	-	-	TGTGCCAGCAGCCCCCTGAGCTCCTACGAGCAGTACTTC	CASSPLSSYEQYF
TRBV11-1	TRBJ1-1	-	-	TGTGCCAGCAGCTCCTTATTAGAGACTGAAGCTTTCTTT	CASSSLLETEAFF
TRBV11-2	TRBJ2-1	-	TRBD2	TGTGCCAGCAGCTTCGGGCTAGCGGGGGGGGTGGAGCAGTTCTTC	CASSFGLAGGVEQFF
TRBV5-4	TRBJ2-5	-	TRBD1	TGTGCCAGCAGCCCCACTGGACAGGGACAAGAGACCCAGTACTTC	CASSPTGQGQETQYF
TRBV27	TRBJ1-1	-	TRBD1	TGTGCCAGCAGTTTAAGGAGTCAGGGGGCGAACACTGAAGCTTTCTTT	CASSLRSQGANTEAFF
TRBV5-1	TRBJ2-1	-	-	TGCGCCAGCAGCCTTGTTTGGAGGCGGGGGCAGGGTAATGAGCAGTTCTTC	CASSLVWRRGQGNEQFF
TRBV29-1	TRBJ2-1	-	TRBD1	TGCAGCGTTGTTCCATATATGGGACAGGGGGCCTACAATGAGCAGTTCTTC	CSVVPYMGQGAYNEQFF
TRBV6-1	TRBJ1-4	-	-	TGTGCCAGCAGTGAAAGGTACTCCGTACTCGGTCTAAAGAATGAAAAACTGTTTTTT	CASSERYSVLGLKNEKLFF
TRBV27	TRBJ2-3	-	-	TGTGCCAGCAGTTCGGCCCCCGGGAAGGGAGATACGCAGTATTTT	CASSSAPGKGDTQYF
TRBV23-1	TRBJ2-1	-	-	TGCGCCAGCAGTCACAGGGCAGGTATGAACAATGAGCAGTTCTTC	CASSHRAGMNNEQFF
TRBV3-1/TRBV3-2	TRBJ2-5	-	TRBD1	TGTGCCAGCAGCCATTTAGGACAGGGGTACAAGTTACAAGAGACCCAGTACTTC	CASSHLGQGYKLQETQYF
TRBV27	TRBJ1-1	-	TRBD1	TGTGCCAGCAGTACTCGGACAGGGCTGAACACTGAAGCTTTCTTT	CASSTRTGLNTEAFF
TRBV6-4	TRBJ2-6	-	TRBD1	TGTGCCAGCAGCGGGACAGGGGGGGCTGGGGCCAACGTCCTGACTTTC	CASSGTGGAGANVLTF
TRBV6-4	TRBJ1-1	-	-	TGTGCCAGCAGCTTGACAGGGAACACTGAAGCTTTCTTT	CASSLTGNTEAFF
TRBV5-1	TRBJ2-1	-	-	TGCGCCAGCAGCTTCAGGGGTCCCTACAATGAGCAGTTCTTC	CASSFRGPYNEQFF
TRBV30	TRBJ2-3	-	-	TGTGCCGGGGTCTCCACAGATACGCAGTATTTT	CAGVSTDTQYF
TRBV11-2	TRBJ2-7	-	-	TGTGCCAGCAGCCCCCGGGCCTACGAGCAGTACTTC	CASSPRAYEQYF
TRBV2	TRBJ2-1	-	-	TGTGCCAGCGTACCTCGATTGGGGGTTTACAATGAGCAGTTCTTC	CASVPRLGVYNEQFF